Listed below are T cell receptor beta chains from one sample, sequenced in a study of blood T cell repertoires in COVID-19. The protocol was immunoSEQ multiplex PCR, while the TCRdb copy is restricted to in-frame clones and leaves out a portion. Among about 130,000 clones listed, about 88% were seen once. Material: peripheral blood. Receptors originate from a woman of 80 years or more with acute or convalescent COVID-19. Both conserved end residues are part of each CDR3. Each record gives: clone size, D gene, J gene, V gene, CDR3 protein, CDR3 DNA. D genes are given only for firm matches. The listing skips clone size in some rows; elsewhere it reads once, few, many or a size class.

>.|.|TRBJ1-3|TRBV9
CASSVEAGLGNTIYF
TGTGCCAGCAGCGTAGAAGCGGGTCTTGGAAACACCATATATTTT
>.|.|TRBJ2-1|TRBV5-1
CASSLGTADNEQFF
TGCGCCAGCAGCTTGGGAACAGCAGACAATGAGCAGTTCTTC
>.|TRBD1|TRBJ1-4|TRBV10-3
CAISEDRATTNEKLFF
TGTGCCATCAGTGAGGACAGGGCTACAACTAATGAAAAACTGTTTTTT
>.|.|TRBJ2-3|TRBV4-2
CASSQDTPQGPSTDTQYF
TGTGCCAGCAGCCAAGATACCCCCCAGGGCCCTAGCACAGATACGCAGTATTTT
>.|TRBD2|TRBJ2-1|TRBV11-2
CASSLTASGRNEQFF
TGTGCCAGCAGCTTAACGGCTAGCGGGAGAAATGAGCAGTTCTTC
>few|.|TRBJ1-2|TRBV27
CASSFLGPSTYGYTF
TGTGCCAGCAGTTTTTTGGGGCCTTCAACCTATGGCTACACCTTC
>.|.|TRBJ1-2|TRBV25-1
CASSSTGGSGYTF
TGTGCCAGCAGTTCAACGGGGGGGAGTGGCTACACCTTC
>.|TRBD1|TRBJ1-1|TRBV4-3
CASSHSDRVRAEAFF
TGCGCCAGCAGCCACAGTGACAGGGTTAGGGCTGAAGCTTTCTTT
>.|.|TRBJ2-4|TRBV7-4
CASSIGQHLAKNIQYF
TGTGCCAGCAGCATCGGACAGCACCTAGCCAAAAACATTCAGTACTTC
>.|.|TRBJ1-4|TRBV19
CASPPGLNEKLFF
TGTGCCAGCCCCCCGGGACTAAATGAAAAACTGTTTTTT
>once|TRBD2|TRBJ2-1|TRBV6-4
CASSDSGGRARGEQFF
TGTGCCAGCAGTGACTCGGGCGGGAGGGCCAGGGGTGAGCAGTTCTTC
>once|.|TRBJ1-1|TRBV12-3/TRBV12-4
CASSYGVYTEAFF
TGTGCCAGCAGTTACGGGGTTTACACTGAAGCTTTCTTT
>.|.|TRBJ1-5|TRBV28
CASSPQGRDWGNQPQHF
TGTGCCAGCAGTCCCCAAGGAAGGGACTGGGGCAATCAGCCCCAGCATTTT
>.|TRBD2|TRBJ2-7|TRBV2
CASHSGSSYEQYF
TGTGCCAGTCATAGCGGGAGCTCCTACGAGCAGTACTTC
>.|.|TRBJ1-6|TRBV7-8
CASSLVAGESPLHF
TGTGCCAGCAGCTTAGTTGCGGGCGAATCACCCCTCCACTTT
>.|TRBD2|TRBJ2-1|TRBV27
CASSLLAGGGNEQFF
TGTGCCAGCAGTTTATTAGCGGGGGGAGGTAATGAGCAGTTCTTC
>.|TRBD1|TRBJ1-6|TRBV5-4
CASSWRTGGGNSPLHF
TGTGCCAGCAGCTGGAGGACAGGGGGCGGCAATTCACCCCTCCACTTT
>.|.|TRBJ2-2|TRBV7-2
CASSSTRGYTGELFF
TGTGCCAGCAGTTCCACTAGGGGGTACACCGGGGAGCTGTTTTTT
>few|TRBD2|TRBJ2-7|TRBV9
CASGTRTSGPPPGNEQYF
TGTGCCAGCGGCACCAGGACTAGCGGCCCACCCCCAGGAAACGAGCAGTACTTC
>.|.|TRBJ1-4|TRBV28
CASRLMSMNEKLFF
TGTGCCAGCAGATTGATGAGTATGAATGAAAAACTGTTTTTT
>.|TRBD1|TRBJ2-7|TRBV12-3/TRBV12-4
CASSYRDRGEQYF
TGTGCCAGCAGCTACAGAGACAGGGGCGAGCAGTACTTC
>.|TRBD2|TRBJ2-7|TRBV9
CASSVDAGGPLEGEQYF
TGTGCCAGCAGCGTAGACGCGGGGGGCCCGCTTGAAGGCGAGCAGTACTTC